This T cell receptor (beta chain) was recorded in a study of OX40 agonist ivuxolimab in advanced cancers. In the study overall: Given to patients was ivuxolimab, an agonistic anti-OX40 (CD134) antibody. The study, taken as a whole, reports: Clonal expansion was seen in CD4+ and CD8+ blood T cells by week 6 at 0.1 to 3.0 mg/kg. Antigen specificity remained undetermined for the expanded peripheral T cells.

TCRdb's table, derived via immunoSEQ multiplex PCR, lists solely in-frame clones and lacks some. The table shows under 100,000 clones, with 85% to 90% occurring only once. The J segment lost 1 base and the V segment lost 1 base, leaving 2 bases of the junction unmatched. The CDR3 is made up of 16 amino acids. Germline CDR1 reads SGHDN; CDR2 reads FVKESK. Of note for this clone: Its antigen is undetermined.

Autoimmune disease history or systemic immunosuppression led to patients being barred. This clonotype originated in an adult with an advanced solid tumor such as melanoma, head and neck, liver or kidney cancer. The chain joins TRBV14 to TRBJ2-2; 8 bases align to TRBD1. Sequenced material: CD4+ or CD8+ T cells sorted from blood, taken in a trial of the OX40 agonist ivuxolimab. The CDR3 coding sequence is TGTGCCAGCAGCCAAGTGGGACAGGAGAACACCGGGGAGCTGTTTTTT. Encoded protein: CASSQVGQENTGELFF.